This T cell receptor (beta chain) came from a study of T cell responses to AZD1222 COVID-19 vaccine. The germline gives CDR1 SGHRS, CDR2 YFSETQ. The CDR3 runs 13 residues. Trimming removed 2 bases from V and 6 bases from J, with 12 bases in between. This clone has only a few counts. Its matching antigen is unknown. This table comes from immunoSEQ multiplex PCR, and its TCRdb copy is limited to in-frame clones, with some not included. Among over 120,000 clones listed, 80% to 90% were seen once. Notes on the study in general: Only after the peak T cell response were repertoires sampled. Only a handful of AZD1222 recipients were seropositive at baseline. Increases in Spike-specific TCR breadth and depth were seen after two AZD1222 doses. Females made up more of the donors, who were largely white British, and clonal diversity may have come out too low.

J is TRBJ2-7 and V is TRBV5-1, with D maybe TRBD1 (5 bases). This receptor was taken from an adult in good health. The sequencing used peripheral blood, collected on day 0 of AZD1222 vaccination. The CDR3 DNA reads TGCGCCAGCAGCTTCGGGCAGGGCGGCGAGCAGTACTTC. It is translated as CASSFGQGGEQYF.